The 5 T cell receptor beta chains presented below share a single source sample, sequenced in a study of shared clonotypes between healthy human individuals. Sequenced by immunoSEQ multiplex PCR; TCRdb stores in-frame clones only, minus some. The sample consists of fewer than 600,000 clones, approximately 85% of them appearing once. The sequencing sample was made of PBMCs. The receptors originated from a woman aged 40-49 years in good health. Some clones in this sample may be carry-over from other donors' samples.

This sequence joins TRBV19 and TRBJ2-5; D gene unclear. Germline assignment: CDR1 LNHDA and CDR2 SQIVND (reference sequence). V was clipped by 2 bases and J by 2 bases, with 6 bases between them. This CDR3 comprises 13 residues. CDR3 coding DNA: TGTGCCAGTAGTATAAACCCTCAAGAGACCCAGTACTTC. This encodes CASSINPQETQYF.

The J gene is TRBJ2-2, the V gene TRBV18, with 8 bases that match TRBD2. J gave up 3 bases and V 6 bases, and 18 bases lay outside the gene matches. This CDR3 region has 19 residues. CDR1 KGHSH and CDR2 LQKENI come from the germline V gene. DNA for the CDR3: TGTGCCAGCTCGCCCAACCCCCCAGCGGGAGTAGGGGACACCGGGGAGCTGTTTTTT. This encodes CASSPNPPAGVGDTGELFF. Variable domain in full (rest from reference TRBV18 and TRBJ2-2): NAGVMQNPRHLVRRRGQEARLRCSPMKGHSHVYWYRQLPEEGLKFMVYLQKENIIDESGMPKERFSAEFPKEGPSILRIQQVVRGDSAAYFCASSPNPPAGVGDTGELFFGEGSRLTVL.

V gene TRBV2 combines with J gene TRBJ2-7; either TRBD1 or TRBD2 may fit D (5 bases each). V lost 6 bases, J lost 3 bases, and 15 bases lay in between. This CDR3 spans 14 amino acids. Germline CDR1 SNHLY, CDR2 FYNNEI. CDR3 in DNA: TGTGCCAGCAGGGCTTTAGGGGAGAGCTACGAGCAGTACTTC. Translated: CASRALGESYEQYF. Looking up the rest from reference TRBV2 and TRBJ2-7 gives the full variable domain: EPEVTQTPSHQVTQMGQEVILRCVPISNHLYFYWYRQILGQKVEFLVSFYNNEISEKSEIFDDQFSVERPDGSNFTLKIRSTKLEDSAMYFCASRALGESYEQYFGPGTRLTVT.

The chain is built from TRBV11-3 and TRBJ2-1; D is possibly TRBD1 or TRBD2 (7 bases each). Looked up from germline, CDR1 is SGHNT and CDR2 is YENEEA. This CDR3 is 16 amino acids long. Trimming removed 5 bases from V and 3 bases from J, with 17 bases in between. CDR3 DNA sequence: TGTGCCAGCAGCCCCGGGCAGGGGGGGGTCTACAATGAGCAGTTCTTC. This encodes CASSPGQGGVYNEQFF.

The rearrangement joins TRBV9 to TRBJ2-5; 14 bases agree with TRBD2. The ends lost 2 bases at V and 5 bases at J; junction bases unmatched: 5. Germline-derived CDR1 and CDR2 are SGDLS and YYNGEE. The CDR3 totals 16 residues. CDR3 bases: TGTGCCAGCAGCGTCGGGACTAGCGGGAGTTGGGAGACCCAGTACTTC. Translated, it gives CASSVGTSGSWETQYF.